This TCR beta chain is drawn from a study of T cells in Graves' hyperthyroidism and ophthalmopathy (dated by TCRdb to between 2019 and 2020). In the study overall: Peripheral blood samples were taken at the time of initial diagnosis, prior to any treatment. The 80 to 100 discovery patients were randomly divided into training and test sets at a 7:3 ratio. After sampling, hyperthyroidism patients received methimazole starting at 30 mg daily, and ophthalmopathy patients received high-dose intravenous methylprednisolone. The paper reports TCR Vbeta CDR3 sequencing of approximately 140 peripheral blood samples: under 45 ophthalmopathy, roughly 74 hyperthyroidism and approximately 17 progressor patients. A discovery cohort of about a hundred patients, about 40 with Graves' ophthalmopathy and 57 with stable Graves' hyperthyroidism, was used to find distinguishing TCR V-J signatures. Prospective prediction of ophthalmopathy was tested in an independent validation cohort of approximately 18 hyperthyroidism patients and 15 to 17 patients who later progressed to ophthalmopathy. Thyroid tissue and blood T-cell repertoires from about six Graves' hyperthyroidism patients were also compared in the study. Paper-wide results and their limitations: In validation, the model predicted progression to ophthalmopathy with around 71% sensitivity and roughly 72% specificity, a median of about 6.7 months before onset. Most expanded thyroid clonotypes (frequency above 0.001) were also detected in blood, suggesting blood repertoires may reflect thyroid immune responses. No statistical method was used to set the sample size in advance, and investigators knew the group allocation. A model built on a 13 V-J signature distinguished ophthalmopathy from stable hyperthyroidism, reaching approximately 89% sensitivity and 81.08% specificity in cross-validation and 80%/75% in testing.

Points on this clonotype: No cognate antigen has been identified for it. No much larger clone is present one base from it, and per-base qualities are unavailable.

The TCR beta CDR3 regions were amplified from the RNA transcripts. The TCR CDR3 was subjected to a first round of RT-PCR using the HTBI primer set and the Qiagen OneStep RT-PCR kit. The libraries were constructed in a second round of multiplex PCR and then size-selected and purified. Sequencing of the libraries was done on an Illumina HiSeq2000 using paired-end 100 bp reads. As for the authors' bioinformatics: SOAPnuke was used to process the raw data, throwing out any read that contained adapters or uncalled bases, had a mean Phred below 15, or lacked an exact constant-primer or identifier match. COPE v1.2.5 was used to merge high-quality paired reads, and clonotypes were defined as unique nucleotide sequences. MiTCR v1.1 was used to align the clonotypes against IMGT TRBV, TRBD and TRBJ reference segments. Only V-J combinations with frequency above 0.0001, covering approximately 99% of repertoires, were analysed. A TCS score was defined as the ratio between F50 (clonal expansion) and ExV (chaos), using BLOSUM62-based TCRdist between CDR3 peptides within each V-J. Welch's t-statistics and random forest reduced some 510 V-J features to some 14, which were used in a naive Bayes classifier (R e1071). TCRdb redid the processing of the public reads, applying fastp at Q25 and MiXCR, and retained in-frame beta chains. Entries are consolidated by CDR3 protein sequence, retaining the most common genes and DNA. These V and J calls rely on TCRdb rather than the paper's analysis. The sample includes about 560,000 distinct CDR3 sequences, with 14% observed a single time. The top ten constitute more than 11% of the sample.

A patient counted as having stable Graves' hyperthyroidism if no progression to ophthalmopathy occurred over 18 months of follow-up. Hyperthyroidism patients were newly diagnosed, had a disease duration of under 2 months, and were aged 18 to 65 years. Exclusion was applied to patients with uncontrolled infections, other autoimmune diseases, pregnancy or lactation. Diagnoses were based on clinical symptoms, serum thyroxine and TRAb, thyroid ultrasound and orbital computed tomography. PBMCs were isolated from roughly 10 ml of fresh peripheral blood by Ficoll-Paque density gradient centrifugation. Trizol reagent was used to extract total RNA, and RNA quality was then checked on an Agilent 2100 Bioanalyzer. CDR3 length: 15 amino acids, cysteine to phenylalanine. The kept DNA is CDR3 alone, 45 bases in frame from the first base. For CDR1 and CDR2, the germline V gene lists KGHSY and FQNENV. Compared with germline, V lacks 0 bases and J lacks 6 bases; bases without a gene match: 7.

The sequencing input was blood. The chain links TRBV16 with TRBJ2-7, with 8 central nucleotides matching TRBD2. This TCR was recovered from a woman in her forties with Graves' hyperthyroidism. The CDR3 corresponds to CASSQSRGVGAEQYF. The base sequence is TGTGCCAGCAGCCAATCGCGGGGGGTTGGGGCCGAGCAGTACTTC.